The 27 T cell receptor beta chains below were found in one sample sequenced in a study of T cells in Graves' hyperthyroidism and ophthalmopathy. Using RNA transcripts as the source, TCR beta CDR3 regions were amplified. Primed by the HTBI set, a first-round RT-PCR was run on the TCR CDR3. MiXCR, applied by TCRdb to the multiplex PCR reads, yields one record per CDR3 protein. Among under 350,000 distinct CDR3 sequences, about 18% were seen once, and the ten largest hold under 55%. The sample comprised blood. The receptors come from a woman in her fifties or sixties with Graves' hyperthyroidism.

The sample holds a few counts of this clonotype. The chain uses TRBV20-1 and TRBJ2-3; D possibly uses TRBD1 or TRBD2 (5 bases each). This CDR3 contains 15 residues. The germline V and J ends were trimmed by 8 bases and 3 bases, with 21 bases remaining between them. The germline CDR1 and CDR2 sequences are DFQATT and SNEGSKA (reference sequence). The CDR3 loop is CSTKEGHQGTDTQYF. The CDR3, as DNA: TGCAGTACCAAAGAGGGGCATCAAGGGACAGATACGCAGTATTTT.

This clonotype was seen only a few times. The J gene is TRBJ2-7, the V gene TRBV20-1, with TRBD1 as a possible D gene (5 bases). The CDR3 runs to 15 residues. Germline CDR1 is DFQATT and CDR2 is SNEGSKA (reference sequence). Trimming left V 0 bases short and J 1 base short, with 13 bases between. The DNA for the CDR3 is TGCAGTGCTAGAGATCAGGGCAGGGATTCCTACGAGCAGTACTTC. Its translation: CSARDQGRDSYEQYF.

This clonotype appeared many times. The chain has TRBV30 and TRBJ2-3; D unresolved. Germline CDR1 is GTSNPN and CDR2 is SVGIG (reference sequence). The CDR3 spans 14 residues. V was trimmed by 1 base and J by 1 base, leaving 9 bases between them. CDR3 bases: TGTGCCTGGAGTGCTACGGTCGGCACAGATACGCAGTATTTT. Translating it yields CAWSATVGTDTQYF.

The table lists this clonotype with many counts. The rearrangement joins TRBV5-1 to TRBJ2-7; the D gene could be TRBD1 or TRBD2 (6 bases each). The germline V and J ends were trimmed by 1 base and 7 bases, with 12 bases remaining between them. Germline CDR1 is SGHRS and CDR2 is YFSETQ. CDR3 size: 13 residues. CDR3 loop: CASSLSGGREQYF. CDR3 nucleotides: TGCGCCAGCAGCTTGTCCGGGGGCCGGGAGCAGTACTTC.

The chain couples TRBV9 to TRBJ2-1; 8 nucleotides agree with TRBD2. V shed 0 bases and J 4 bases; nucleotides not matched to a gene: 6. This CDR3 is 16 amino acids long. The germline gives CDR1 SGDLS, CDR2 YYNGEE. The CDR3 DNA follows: TGTGCCAGCAGCGTAGTCGCAACTAGCGGTTACAATGAGCAGTTCTTC. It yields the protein CASSVVATSGYNEQFF.

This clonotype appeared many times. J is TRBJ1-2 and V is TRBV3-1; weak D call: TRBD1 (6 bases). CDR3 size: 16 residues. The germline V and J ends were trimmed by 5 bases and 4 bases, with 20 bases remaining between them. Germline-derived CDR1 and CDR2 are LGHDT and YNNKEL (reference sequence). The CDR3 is CASSSDISQGGYGYTF. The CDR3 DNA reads TGTGCCAGCAGCTCGGACATATCACAGGGTGGCTATGGCTACACCTTC.

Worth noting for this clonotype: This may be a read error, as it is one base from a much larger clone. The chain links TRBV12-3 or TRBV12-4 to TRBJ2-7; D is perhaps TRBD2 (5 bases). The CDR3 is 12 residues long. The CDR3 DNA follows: TGTGTCAGCACCACTGAGGGCCACGAGCAGTACTTC. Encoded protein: CVSTTEGHEQYF.

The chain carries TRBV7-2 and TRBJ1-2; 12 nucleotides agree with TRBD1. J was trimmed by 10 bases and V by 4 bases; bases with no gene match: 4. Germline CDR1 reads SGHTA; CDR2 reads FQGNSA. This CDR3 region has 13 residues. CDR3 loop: CASSWGQGAFYTF. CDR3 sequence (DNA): TGTGCCAGCAGCTGGGGACAGGGGGCCTTCTACACCTTC.

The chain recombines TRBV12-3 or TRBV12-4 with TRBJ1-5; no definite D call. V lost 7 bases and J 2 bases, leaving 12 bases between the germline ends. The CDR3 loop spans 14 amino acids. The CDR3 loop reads CASTFIQGNQPQHF. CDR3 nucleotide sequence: TGTGCCAGCACCTTCATCCAGGGCAATCAGCCCCAGCATTTT.

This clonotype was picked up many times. This CDR3 reads CASVRSVSDTQYF. The CDR3 coding sequence is TGTGCCAGCGTCCGGTCAGTAAGCGATACGCAGTATTTT. The chain joins TRBV11-2 to TRBJ2-3, with D hard to call. CDR1 is SGHAT and CDR2 is FQNNGV in the germline V gene. The V end lost 8 bases, the J end lost 6 bases, and 15 bases lay between the germline ends. This CDR3 contains 13 residues. Combining the CDR3 with reference TRBV11-2 and TRBJ2-3 gives the whole variable domain EAGVAQSPRYKIIEKRQSVAFWCNPISGHATLYWYQQILGQGPKLLIQFQNNGVVDDSQLPKDRFSAERLKGVDSTLKIQPAKLEDSAVYLCASVRSVSDTQYFGPGTRLTVL.

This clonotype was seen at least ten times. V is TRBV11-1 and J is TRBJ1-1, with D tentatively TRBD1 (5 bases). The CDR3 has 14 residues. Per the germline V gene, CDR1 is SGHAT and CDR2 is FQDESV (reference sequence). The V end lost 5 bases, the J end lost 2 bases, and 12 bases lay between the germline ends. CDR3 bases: TGTGCCAGCAGCCGGGACGGTGGTAACACTGAAGCTTTCTTT. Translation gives CASSRDGGNTEAFF.

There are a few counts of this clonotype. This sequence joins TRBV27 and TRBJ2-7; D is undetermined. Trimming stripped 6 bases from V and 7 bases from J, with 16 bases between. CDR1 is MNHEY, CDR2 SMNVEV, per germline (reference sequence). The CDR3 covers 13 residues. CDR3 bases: TGTGCCAGCAGCCCCGAGCTCCCTAGAGAGCAGTACGTC. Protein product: CASSPELPREQYV.

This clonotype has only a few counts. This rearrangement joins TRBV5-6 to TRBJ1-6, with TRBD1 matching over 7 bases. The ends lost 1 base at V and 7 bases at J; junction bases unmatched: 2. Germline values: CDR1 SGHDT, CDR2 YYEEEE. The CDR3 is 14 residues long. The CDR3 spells CASSLQGGNSPLHF. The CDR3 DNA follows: TGTGCCAGCAGCTTGCAGGGGGGCAATTCACCCCTCCACTTT.

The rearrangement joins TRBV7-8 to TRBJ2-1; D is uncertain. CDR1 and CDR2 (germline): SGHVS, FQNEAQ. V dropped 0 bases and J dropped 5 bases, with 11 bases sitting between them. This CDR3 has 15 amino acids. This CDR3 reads CASSLADGPNNEQFF. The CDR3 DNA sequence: TGTGCCAGCAGCTTAGCGGACGGACCGAACAATGAGCAGTTCTTC.

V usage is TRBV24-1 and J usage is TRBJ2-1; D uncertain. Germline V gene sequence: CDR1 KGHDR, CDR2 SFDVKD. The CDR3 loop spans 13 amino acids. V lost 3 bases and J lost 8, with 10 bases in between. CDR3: CATSDPPRDEQFF. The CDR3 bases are TGTGCCACCAGTGATCCCCCCCGGGATGAGCAGTTCTTC.

Here the CDR3 DNA reads TGTGCCAGTAGTATCTCCAAGTCAGGGGGCTTTAGTTCACCCCTCCACTTT. Translated: CASSISKSGGFSSPLHF. This chain connects TRBV19 to TRBJ1-6, with 8 bases matching TRBD1. CDR3 length: 17 residues. Germline CDR1 and CDR2: LNHDA and SQIVND (reference sequence). The V and J ends lost 3 bases and 9 bases, in that order; junction bases with no gene match: 13.

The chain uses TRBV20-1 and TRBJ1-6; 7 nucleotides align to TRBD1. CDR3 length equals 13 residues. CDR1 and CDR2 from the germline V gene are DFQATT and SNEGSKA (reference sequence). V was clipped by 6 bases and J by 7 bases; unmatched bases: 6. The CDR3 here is CSAKGTANSPLHF. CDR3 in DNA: TGCAGTGCGAAGGGGACAGCAAATTCACCCCTCCACTTT.

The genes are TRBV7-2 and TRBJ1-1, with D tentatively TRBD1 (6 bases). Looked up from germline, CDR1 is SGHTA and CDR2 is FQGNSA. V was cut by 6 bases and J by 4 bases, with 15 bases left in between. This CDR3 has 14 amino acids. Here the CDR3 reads CASSQLSRGTEAFF. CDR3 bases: TGTGCCAGCAGTCAACTATCCAGGGGCACTGAAGCTTTCTTT.

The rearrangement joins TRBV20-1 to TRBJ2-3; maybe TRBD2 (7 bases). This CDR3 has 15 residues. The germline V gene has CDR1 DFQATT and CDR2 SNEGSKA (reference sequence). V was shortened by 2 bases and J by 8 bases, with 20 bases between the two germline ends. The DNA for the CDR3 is TGCAGTGCTAGATGGGGGGGGCCATCGGGAGGTACGCAGTATTTT. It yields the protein CSARWGGPSGGTQYF.

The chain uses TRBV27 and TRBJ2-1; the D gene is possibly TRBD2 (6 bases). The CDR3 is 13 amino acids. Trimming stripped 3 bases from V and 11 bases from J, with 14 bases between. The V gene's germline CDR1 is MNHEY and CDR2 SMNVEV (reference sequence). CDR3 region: CASSLAGPPKQFF. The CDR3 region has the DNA TGTGCCAGCAGTTTGGCGGGGCCACCCAAGCAGTTCTTC.

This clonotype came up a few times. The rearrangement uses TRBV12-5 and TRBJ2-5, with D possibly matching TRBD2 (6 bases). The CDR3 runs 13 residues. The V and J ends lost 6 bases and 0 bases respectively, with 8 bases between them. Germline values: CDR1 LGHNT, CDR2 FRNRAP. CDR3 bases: TGTGCTAGTGGCCGGGGGTACCAAGAGACCCAGTACTTC. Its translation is CASGRGYQETQYF.

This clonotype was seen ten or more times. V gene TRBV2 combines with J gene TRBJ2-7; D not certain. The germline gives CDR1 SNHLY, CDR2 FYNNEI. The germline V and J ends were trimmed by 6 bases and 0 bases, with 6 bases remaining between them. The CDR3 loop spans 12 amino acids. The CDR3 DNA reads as TGTGCCAGCAGGGATTTCTCCTACGAGCAGTACTTC. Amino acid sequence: CASRDFSYEQYF.

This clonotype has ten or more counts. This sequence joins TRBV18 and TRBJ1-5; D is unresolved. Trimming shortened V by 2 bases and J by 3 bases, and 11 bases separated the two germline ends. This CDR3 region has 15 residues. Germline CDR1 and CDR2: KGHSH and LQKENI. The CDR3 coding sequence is TGTGCCAGCTCACCAGAACAGACCCTCAATCAGCCCCAGCATTTT. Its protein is CASSPEQTLNQPQHF. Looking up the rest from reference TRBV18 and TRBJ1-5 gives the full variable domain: NAGVMQNPRHLVRRRGQEARLRCSPMKGHSHVYWYRQLPEEGLKFMVYLQKENIIDESGMPKERFSAEFPKEGPSILRIQQVVRGDSAAYFCASSPEQTLNQPQHFGDGTRLSIL.

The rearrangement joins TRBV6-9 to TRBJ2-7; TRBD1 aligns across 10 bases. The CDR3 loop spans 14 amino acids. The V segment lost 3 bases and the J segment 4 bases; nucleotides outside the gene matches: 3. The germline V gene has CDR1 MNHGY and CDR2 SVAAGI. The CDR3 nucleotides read TGTGCCAGCAGTTACCGGGACAGGGGTTACGAGCAGTACTTC. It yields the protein CASSYRDRGYEQYF.

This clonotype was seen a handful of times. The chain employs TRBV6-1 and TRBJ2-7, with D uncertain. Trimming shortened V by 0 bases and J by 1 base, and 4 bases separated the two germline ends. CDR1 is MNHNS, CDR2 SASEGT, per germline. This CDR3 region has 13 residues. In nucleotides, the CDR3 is TGTGCCAGCAGTGAAGCACGTTCCTACGAGCAGTACTTC. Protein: CASSEARSYEQYF.

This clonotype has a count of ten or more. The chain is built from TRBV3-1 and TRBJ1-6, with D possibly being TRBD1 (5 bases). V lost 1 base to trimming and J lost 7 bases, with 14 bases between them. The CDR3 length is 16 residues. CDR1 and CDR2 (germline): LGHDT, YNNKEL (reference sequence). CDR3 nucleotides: TGTGCCAGCAGCCAAGGAGCCAGGGTGGGCAATTCACCCCTCCACTTT. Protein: CASSQGARVGNSPLHF.

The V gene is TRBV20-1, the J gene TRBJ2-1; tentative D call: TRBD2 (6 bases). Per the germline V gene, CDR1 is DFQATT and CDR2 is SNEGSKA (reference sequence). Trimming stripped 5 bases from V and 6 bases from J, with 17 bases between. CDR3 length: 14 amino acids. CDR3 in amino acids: CSASEGGLSNEQFF. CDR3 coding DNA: TGCAGTGCTTCAGAGGGAGGCCTCAGCAATGAGCAGTTCTTC.